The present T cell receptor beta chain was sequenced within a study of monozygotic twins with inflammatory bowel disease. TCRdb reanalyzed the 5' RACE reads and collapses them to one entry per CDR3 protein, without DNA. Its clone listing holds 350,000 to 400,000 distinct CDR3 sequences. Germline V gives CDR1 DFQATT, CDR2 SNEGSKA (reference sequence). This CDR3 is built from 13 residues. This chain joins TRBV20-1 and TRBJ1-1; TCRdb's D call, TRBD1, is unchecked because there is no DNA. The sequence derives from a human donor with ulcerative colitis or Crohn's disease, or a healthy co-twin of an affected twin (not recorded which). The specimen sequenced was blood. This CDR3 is CSASRQGGTEAFF.